This entry lists 27 T cell receptor beta chains sequenced from one sample in a study (dated by TCRdb to about 2016). Libraries were built with RT-PCR. This sample was sequenced with an Illumina MiSeq. In-frame beta chains were kept once TCRdb had trimmed the public reads at Q25 with fastp and called clones with MiXCR. Rows matching on CDR3 protein sequence are summarized as one entry with the most common DNA and genes. The sample data list about 700,000 distinct CDR3 sequences, and more than 13% of these were observed just once. The ten biggest clones cover roughly 3.9% of the sample. The sequencing input was memory CD4+ T cells from blood. The source of these receptors is a female donor in good health, serving as a healthy control.

This clonotype turned up a few times. This chain joins TRBV5-1 and TRBJ2-7; 8 nucleotides match TRBD2. Germline V gene lookup returns CDR1 SGHRS and CDR2 YFSETQ. The CDR3 is 15 amino acids. The trim removed 4 bases at V and 4 bases at J, leaving 10 bases unmatched. The CDR3, as DNA: TGCGCCAGCAGCCTGGTGAGCGGGAGTCGGTACGAGCAGTACTTC. It codes for CASSLVSGSRYEQYF.

This clonotype has just a few counts. This chain joins TRBV30 and TRBJ1-1; possible D gene TRBD1, 5 bases. V shed 8 bases and J shed 6 bases, with 19 bases lying between them. Germline lookup yields CDR1 GTSNPN and CDR2 SVGIG (reference sequence). CDR3 length: 13 residues. CDR3 loop: CAGAERGLAEAFF. For the CDR3, the DNA is TGTGCCGGGGCTGAGAGGGGTTTAGCTGAAGCTTTCTTT.

J is TRBJ2-7 and V is TRBV28, with D perhaps TRBD2 (7 bases). The CDR3 totals 16 residues. Germline assignment: CDR1 MDHEN and CDR2 SYDVKM. Between the trimmed V and J ends, which lost 5 bases and 3 bases, there was a span of 20 bases. The CDR3 is CASSGGGRDTNYEQYF. The CDR3 DNA is TGTGCCAGCAGTGGAGGGGGGAGGGACACCAACTACGAGCAGTACTTC.

This clonotype has only a few counts. This sequence joins TRBV29-1 and TRBJ2-1, with D maybe TRBD2 (5 bases). The CDR3 has 14 amino acids. V gave up 4 bases and J gave up 0 bases, with 10 bases separating them. Per germline, CDR1 SQVTM and CDR2 ANQGSEA. This CDR3 is CSVGGQSSYNEQFF. Here the CDR3 DNA reads TGCAGCGTTGGCGGGCAGAGCTCCTACAATGAGCAGTTCTTC.

The chain is built from TRBV5-6 and TRBJ1-3; 10 bases match TRBD1. With V trimmed by 7 bases and J by 2 bases, 3 bases remained unmatched. The CDR3 length is 14 residues. The germline CDR1 and CDR2 sequences are SGHDT and YYEEEE. CDR3 residues: CASGQGGAGNTIYF. The DNA of the CDR3 is TGTGCCAGCGGACAGGGGGGAGCTGGAAACACCATATATTTT.

The V gene is TRBV30, the J gene TRBJ2-2; possibly TRBD2 for D (5 bases). V shed 4 bases and J shed 8 bases, with 17 bases lying between them. CDR3 length: 14 amino acids. The V gene's germline CDR1 is GTSNPN and CDR2 SVGIG (reference sequence). CDR3 nucleotide sequence: TGTGCCTGGATGACTGTCGGGATAGCGGGGGAGCTGTTTTTT. It yields the protein CAWMTVGIAGELFF.

The chain joins TRBV7-2 to TRBJ2-2; 11 positions match TRBD1. The germline V gene has CDR1 SGHTA and CDR2 FQGNSA. J was trimmed by 7 bases and V by 4 bases; bases with no gene match: 11. The CDR3 has 17 residues. CDR3 sequence: CASSWTTGTGGFGELFF. The CDR3 DNA follows: TGTGCCAGCAGCTGGACGACCGGGACAGGGGGTTTCGGGGAGCTGTTTTTT.

The chain recombines TRBV24-1 with TRBJ2-1; 7 bases agree with TRBD1. This CDR3 is 17 amino acids long. V lost 4 bases, J lost 4 bases, and 12 bases stayed unmatched. Germline CDR1 KGHDR, CDR2 SFDVKD. The CDR3 nucleotides are TGTGCCACCAGTGACGCCGAAGGACAGGCATTGTACAATGAGCAGTTCTTC. Its protein is CATSDAEGQALYNEQFF.

This clonotype has only a few counts. This rearrangement joins TRBV12-3 or TRBV12-4 to TRBJ1-5; D not resolved. V lost 6 bases and J lost 1, with 10 bases in between. The CDR3 length is 14 residues. The CDR3 DNA reads TGTGCCAGCAGGTCTGGAAGGAGCAATCAGCCCCAGCATTTT. Translation gives CASRSGRSNQPQHF.

This clonotype was seen a few times. The V call is TRBV20-1, the J call TRBJ1-5, with D tentatively TRBD1 (5 bases). Germline V lookup: CDR1 DFQATT, CDR2 SNEGSKA (reference sequence). The CDR3 length is 18 residues. Trimming left V 3 bases short and J 3 bases short, with 24 bases between. The CDR3 sequence: CSASNRGVGGLANQPQHF. CDR3 sequence (DNA): TGCAGTGCTAGTAATCGGGGGGTCGGCGGTTTGGCCAATCAGCCCCAGCATTTT.

This clonotype turned up a few times. The chain is built from TRBV18 and TRBJ1-4; weak D call: TRBD1 (5 bases). CDR3 size: 15 residues. Trimming cost V 3 bases and J 8 bases, with 16 bases left between them. Germline V lookup: CDR1 KGHSH, CDR2 LQKENI. The CDR3 is CASSPPGREGEKLFF. The CDR3 DNA follows: TGTGCCAGCTCACCGCCGGGCAGGGAAGGAGAAAAACTGTTTTTT.

The V and J genes are TRBV28 and TRBJ2-5, with D tentatively TRBD1 (6 bases). This CDR3 has 16 residues. V lost 3 bases and J 1 base, leaving 15 bases between the germline ends. The V gene's germline CDR1 is MDHEN and CDR2 SYDVKM. The CDR3 reads CASSFGGTHPQETQYF. The DNA of the CDR3 is TGTGCCAGCAGTTTTGGTGGGACACATCCCCAAGAGACCCAGTACTTC.

This clonotype was counted at least ten times. J is TRBJ1-2 and V is TRBV6-6; 11 nucleotides agree with TRBD1. The V and J ends lost 1 base and 4 bases, in that order; junction bases with no gene match: 2. The CDR3 runs 15 residues. Per germline, CDR1 MNHNY and CDR2 SVGAGI (reference sequence). Here the CDR3 DNA reads TGTGCCAGCAGTTACTGGACAGGGGGCGTCTATGGCTACACCTTC. Protein: CASSYWTGGVYGYTF.

This sequence joins TRBV2 and TRBJ2-2; tentatively, D is TRBD1 (6 bases). CDR1 is SNHLY, CDR2 FYNNEI, per germline. The germline V and J ends were trimmed by 7 bases and 4 bases, with 10 bases remaining between them. The CDR3 extends over 13 amino acids. Here the CDR3 reads CASKDSPTGELFF. The DNA for the CDR3 is TGTGCCAGCAAGGACAGCCCCACCGGGGAGCTGTTTTTT.

The J gene is TRBJ1-1, the V gene TRBV4-3, with D unresolved. Trimming removed 0 bases at V and 3 bases at J, with 14 bases between. The CDR3 sequence is 16 residues long. Germline CDR1 reads LGHNA; CDR2 reads YSLEER. The CDR3 here is CASSQDSRTKDTEAFF. CDR3 in DNA: TGCGCCAGCAGCCAAGATTCGCGGACTAAGGACACTGAAGCTTTCTTT.

This clonotype was seen more than once but under ten times. As DNA, the CDR3 is TGCGCCAGCAGAGGCGGGTTGAACAATGAGCAGTTCTTC. Translated: CASRGGLNNEQFF. The chain combines TRBV5-1 with TRBJ2-1; possible D gene TRBD2, 5 bases. The germline V gene encodes CDR1 SGHRS and CDR2 YFSETQ. The CDR3 runs to 13 residues. Trimming took 5 bases from V and 5 from J, leaving 11 bases between them.

This chain joins TRBV20-1 and TRBJ1-2, with 8 bases matching TRBD1. The V segment lost 4 bases and the J segment 7 bases; nucleotides outside the gene matches: 2. CDR3 length equals 11 residues. Germline assignment: CDR1 DFQATT and CDR2 SNEGSKA (reference sequence). This CDR3 is CSATGGRGYTF. The CDR3 coding sequence is TGCAGTGCTACAGGGGGCCGTGGCTACACCTTC.

The chain recombines TRBV12-3 or TRBV12-4 with TRBJ1-5; D remains unclear. Trimming took off 4 bases at V and 5 bases at J, with 9 bases between the two ends. The CDR3 sequence is 13 residues long. The CDR3 sequence is CASSSGGYQPQHF. CDR3 bases: TGTGCCAGCAGTTCGGGAGGGTATCAGCCCCAGCATTTT.

The chain is built from TRBV2 and TRBJ1-1, with D tentatively TRBD1 (5 bases). The CDR3 runs to 14 residues. The ends were cut back, 3 bases at V and 3 bases at J, with 11 bases in the middle. In germline, CDR1 is SNHLY, CDR2 FYNNEI. This chain's CDR3 is CASSEGLGDTEAFF. CDR3 nucleotide sequence: TGTGCCAGCAGTGAGGGGCTGGGGGACACTGAAGCTTTCTTT.

In this sample, this clonotype turned up many times. The chain employs TRBV30 and TRBJ1-2; no reliable D call. The germline V gene encodes CDR1 GTSNPN and CDR2 SVGIG (reference sequence). V was clipped by 2 bases and J by 5 bases, with 12 bases between them. CDR3 size: 13 residues. CDR3 nucleotide sequence: TGTGCCTGGAGTCCCGGACTGACTTATGGCTACACCTTC. It is translated as CAWSPGLTYGYTF.

This clonotype came up many times. The chain joins TRBV5-5 to TRBJ1-1; no definite D call. The V end lost 1 base, the J end lost 3 bases, and 10 bases lay between the germline ends. This CDR3 has 14 residues. Germline V CDR1 and CDR2: SGHKS, YYEKEE (reference sequence). The CDR3 sequence is CASSLSEADTEAFF. The CDR3 DNA sequence: TGTGCCAGCAGCTTGTCTGAAGCGGACACTGAAGCTTTCTTT.

This clonotype was counted at least ten times. The V and J genes are TRBV20-1 and TRBJ2-1, with 7 bases lining up with TRBD1. Germline-derived CDR1 and CDR2 are DFQATT and SNEGSKA (reference sequence). This CDR3 is 14 amino acids long. V shed 4 bases and J 7 bases; nucleotides not matched to a gene: 10. The CDR3 DNA is TGCAGTGCTACCGGACAGGTGCCCGTGAATGAGCAGTTCTTC. This gives the protein CSATGQVPVNEQFF.

The gene calls are TRBV24-1 and TRBJ1-4, with TRBD1 identical over 7 bases. The ends lost 4 bases at V and 4 bases at J; junction bases unmatched: 5. The CDR3 totals 15 residues. The V gene's germline CDR1 is KGHDR and CDR2 SFDVKD. The CDR3 is CATSDPTGNNEKLFF. The CDR3 DNA follows: TGTGCCACCAGTGACCCGACAGGGAATAATGAAAAACTGTTTTTT.

This clonotype was seen many times. The gene calls are TRBV20-1 and TRBJ2-7; 8 nucleotides line up with TRBD1. This CDR3 is built from 15 residues. J lost 2 bases, V lost 6 bases, and 12 bases had no gene match. Germline CDR1 and CDR2: DFQATT and SNEGSKA (reference sequence). The CDR3 sequence is CSASPTRDRTYEQYF. The CDR3 bases are TGCAGTGCCTCTCCCACCCGGGACAGGACCTACGAGCAGTACTTC.

This clonotype was seen only a few times. The chain links TRBV30 to TRBJ2-2; TRBD2 aligns across 7 bases. After removal of 5 bases from V and 5 bases from J, the junction contained 8 bases not matched to a gene. From germline, CDR1 is GTSNPN and CDR2 SVGIG (reference sequence). This CDR3 region has 14 residues. The CDR3 DNA is TGTGCCTGGGGGGCCGGCGGGGGTACCGGGGAGCTGTTTTTT. As protein: CAWGAGGGTGELFF.

The CDR3 DNA follows: TGTGCCAGCAGCTCAGGGACTGAAAAACTGTTTTTT. Its protein product is CASSSGTEKLFF. The chain links TRBV12-3 or TRBV12-4 to TRBJ1-4, with D possibly being TRBD1 (5 bases). CDR3 length: 12 residues. Trimming stripped 6 bases from V and 7 bases from J, with 9 bases between.

The chain employs TRBV20-1 and TRBJ2-3; weak D call: TRBD2 (6 bases). The CDR3 loop spans 16 amino acids. V was shortened by 1 base and J by 0 bases, with 14 bases between the two germline ends. From germline, CDR1 is DFQATT and CDR2 SNEGSKA (reference sequence). CDR3 nucleotides: TGCAGTGCTAGAGCAGCGGGCACTACTAGCACAGATACGCAGTATTTT. This encodes CSARAAGTTSTDTQYF.